These T cell receptor beta chains were read from a single sample in a study of response to subunit inactivated influenza vaccine. TCRdb ran MiXCR on the RT-PCR reads and lists one entry per CDR3 protein. The table lists some 500,000 distinct CDR3 sequences, 10% to 15% of them singletons. This specimen was PBMCs from blood, taken 40 to 50 days after vaccination. These receptors came from a man over 45 who received an inactivated influenza vaccine. CDR3s include the opening cysteine and the closing phenylalanine or tryptophan. The D gene is left open where the match is weak. Clone size appears in some rows only: once, few, many, or a class for an expanded clone.

j_call clone_size d_call v_call cdr3_nt cdr3_aa
TRBJ2-1 few . TRBV14 TGTGCCAGCAGCCAATGGCTAGCTGGGGGCAATGAGCAGTTCTTC CASSQWLAGGNEQFF
TRBJ2-1 many TRBD1 TRBV7-8 TGTGCCAGCAGCGCGACAGGGGGGTTCTCCTACAATGAGCAGTTCTTC CASSATGGFSYNEQFF
TRBJ2-2 . . TRBV12-3/TRBV12-4 TGTGCCAGCAGTGTAGGGACACTCACCGGGGAGCTGTTTTTT CASSVGTLTGELFF
TRBJ1-1 . . TRBV10-3 TGTGCCATCAGTGAGTCTTCAGGGGCTGGTGAAGCTTTCTTT CAISESSGAGEAFF
TRBJ2-1 few TRBD2 TRBV7-2 TGTGCCAGCAGCTTAAATGGGGCGGGAGCCTACAATGAGCAGTTCTTC CASSLNGAGAYNEQFF
TRBJ1-1 many . TRBV5-1 TGCGCCAGCAGCTTCTTGGAGGGGGGGAACACTGAAGCTTTCTTT CASSFLEGGNTEAFF
TRBJ2-1 few TRBD1 TRBV6-2/TRBV6-3 TGTGCCAGCAGTCGTCCACAGGGGGTCTTGGACAATGAGCAGTTCTTC CASSRPQGVLDNEQFF
TRBJ2-3 few TRBD2 TRBV15 TGTGCCACCAGCAGACGATCGGGGCTAGCGGGGGGCACAGATACGCAGTATTTT CATSRRSGLAGGTDTQYF
TRBJ2-3 many . TRBV5-1 TGCGCCAGCAGCCCACAATCATCTAGCACAGATACGCAGTATTTT CASSPQSSSTDTQYF
TRBJ2-7 few . TRBV5-1 TGCGCCAGCAGCGGCAGGAGCTCCTACGAGCAGTACTTC CASSGRSSYEQYF
TRBJ2-7 few TRBD2 TRBV6-2/TRBV6-3 TGTGCCAGCACCCTCGGGACTAGCGGGTACGAGCAGTACTTC CASTLGTSGYEQYF
TRBJ1-6 few . TRBV19 TGTGCCAGTAGTATCGGCCTTCGGGGAGGCTCACCCCTCCACTTT CASSIGLRGGSPLHF
TRBJ2-2 few . TRBV7-2 TGTGCCAACGGCCCGGAAGCGGGCGGCGGCGGGGAGCTGTTTTTT CANGPEAGGGGELFF
TRBJ2-2 few . TRBV7-9 TGTGCCAGCAGCTTAGAGGGGTTCGAGGAGAACACCGGGGAGCTGTTTTTT CASSLEGFEENTGELFF
TRBJ2-5 few . TRBV12-3/TRBV12-4 TGTGCCAGCAGCTACTCGGAGGGGACCGGGACCCAGTACTTC CASSYSEGTGTQYF
TRBJ1-2 . . TRBV7-2 TGTGCCAGCATCAGACCCGGGGCCCCTCTTAACTATGGCTACACCTTC CASIRPGAPLNYGYTF
TRBJ2-1 few TRBD2 TRBV7-9 TGTGCCAGCGGAACTAGCGGGAGCCATGAGCAGTTCTTC CASGTSGSHEQFF
TRBJ2-5 once . TRBV20-1 TGCAGTGCCAACCGCGGCCCCCCAGAGACCCAGTACTTC CSANRGPPETQYF
TRBJ2-5 . TRBD2 TRBV20-1 TGCAGTGCAACAGCGGGAGGGCCTTATGAGACCCAGTACTTC CSATAGGPYETQYF
TRBJ2-3 few TRBD2 TRBV20-1 TGCAGTGCTAGTATCCATGTTGGAGCGGGAGACCGACCTAGCACAGATACGCAGTATTTT CSASIHVGAGDRPSTDTQYF
TRBJ2-4 . TRBD2 TRBV28 TGTGCCAGCAGTTTATGGGGACTAGCGGGGGGAAATCTAGCCAAAAACATTCAGTACTTC CASSLWGLAGGNLAKNIQYF
TRBJ2-2 . TRBD2 TRBV3-1 TGTGCCAGCAGCCTCCAGCGGGGCGGCACCGGGGAGCTGTTTTTT CASSLQRGGTGELFF
TRBJ2-7 many TRBD2 TRBV28 TGTGCCAGCAGTTTACCCGGGAGGGCCTACGAGCAGTACTTC CASSLPGRAYEQYF
TRBJ2-2 once . TRBV9 TGTGCCAGCAGCGTAGCTGGCGCCGTGGAGCTGTTTTTT CASSVAGAVELFF
TRBJ1-6 . . TRBV5-1 TGCGCCAGCAGGGTGGAAACCCGGGACTATAGTCCCCGTTATTCACCCCTCCACTTT CASRVETRDYSPRYSPLHF
TRBJ2-5 many . TRBV18 TGTGCCAGCTCACCAAGGAGGTTCCAAGAGACCCAGTACTTC CASSPRRFQETQYF
TRBJ2-3 . TRBD1 TRBV5-1 TGCGCCAGCACTCGGACAGGGACGCGCACAGATACGCAGTATTTT CASTRTGTRTDTQYF
TRBJ1-1 few TRBD1 TRBV5-1 TGCGCCAGCAGCGGACAGGGAAGTTACACTGAAGCTTTCTTT CASSGQGSYTEAFF
TRBJ2-3 . TRBD2 TRBV20-1 TGCAGTGCTAATAGCGGGAGCGGCACAGATACGCAGTATTTT CSANSGSGTDTQYF
TRBJ2-7 few . TRBV7-2 TGTGCCAGCAGTCATACAGGGTGGGGCTACGAGCAGTACTTC CASSHTGWGYEQYF
TRBJ1-5 few . TRBV5-8 TGTGCCAGCAAACGGCGCGGGTATAGCAATCAGCCCCAGCATTTT CASKRRGYSNQPQHF